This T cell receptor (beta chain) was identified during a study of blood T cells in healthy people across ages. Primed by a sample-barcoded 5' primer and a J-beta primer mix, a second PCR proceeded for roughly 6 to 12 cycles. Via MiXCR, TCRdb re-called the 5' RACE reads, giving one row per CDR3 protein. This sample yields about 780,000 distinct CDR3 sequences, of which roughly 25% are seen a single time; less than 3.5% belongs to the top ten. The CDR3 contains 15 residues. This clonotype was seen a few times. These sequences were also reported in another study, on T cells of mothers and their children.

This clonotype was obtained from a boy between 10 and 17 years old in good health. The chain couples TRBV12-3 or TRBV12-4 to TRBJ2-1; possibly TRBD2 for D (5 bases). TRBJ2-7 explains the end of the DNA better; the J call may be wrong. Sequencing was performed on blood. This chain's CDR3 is CASRGDRGLYNEQYF. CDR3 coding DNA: TGTGCCAGCAGGGGAGACCGAGGGCTTTACAATGAGCAGTACTTC.